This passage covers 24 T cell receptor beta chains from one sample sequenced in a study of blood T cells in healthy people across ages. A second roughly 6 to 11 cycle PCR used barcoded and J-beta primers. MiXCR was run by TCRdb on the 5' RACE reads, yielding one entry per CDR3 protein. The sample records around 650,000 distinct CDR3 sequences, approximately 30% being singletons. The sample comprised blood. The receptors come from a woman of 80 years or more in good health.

The CDR3 DNA follows: TGCAGTGTTGGTGCAGTTAGCACAGATACGCAGTATTTT. As protein: CSVGAVSTDTQYF. This rearrangement joins TRBV20-1 to TRBJ2-3, with D uncertain. The CDR3 runs to 13 residues. CDR1 and CDR2 (germline): DFQATT, SNEGSKA (reference sequence). Trimming took off 7 bases at V and 0 bases at J, with 11 bases between the two ends.

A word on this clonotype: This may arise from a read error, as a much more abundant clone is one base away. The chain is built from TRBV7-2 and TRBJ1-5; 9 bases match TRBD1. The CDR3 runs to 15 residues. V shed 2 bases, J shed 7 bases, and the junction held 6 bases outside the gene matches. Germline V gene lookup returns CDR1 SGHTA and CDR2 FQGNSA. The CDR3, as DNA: TGTACCAGCAGCTTACAAGGGACAGGGAAGCAGCCCCAGCATTTT. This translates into CTSSLQGTGKQPQHF.

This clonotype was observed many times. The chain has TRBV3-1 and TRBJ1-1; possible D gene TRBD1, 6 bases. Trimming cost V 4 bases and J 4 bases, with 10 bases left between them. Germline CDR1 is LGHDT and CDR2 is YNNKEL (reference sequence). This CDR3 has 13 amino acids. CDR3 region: CASSRKQGTEAFF. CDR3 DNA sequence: TGTGCCAGCAGCCGAAAACAGGGCACTGAAGCTTTCTTT.

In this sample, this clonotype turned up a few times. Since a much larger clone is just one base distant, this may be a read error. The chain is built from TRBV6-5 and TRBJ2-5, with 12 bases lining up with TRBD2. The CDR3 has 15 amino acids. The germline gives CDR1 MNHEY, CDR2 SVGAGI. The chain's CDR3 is CVSSELAGGQETQYF. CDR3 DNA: TGTGTCAGCAGTGAACTAGCGGGGGGACAAGAGACCCAGTACTTC.

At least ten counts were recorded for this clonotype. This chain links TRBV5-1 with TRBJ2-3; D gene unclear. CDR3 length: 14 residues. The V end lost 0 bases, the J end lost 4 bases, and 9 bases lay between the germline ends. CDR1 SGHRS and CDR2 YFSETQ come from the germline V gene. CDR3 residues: CASSLVTGPDTQYF. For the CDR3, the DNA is TGCGCCAGCAGCTTGGTTACGGGTCCAGATACGCAGTATTTT.

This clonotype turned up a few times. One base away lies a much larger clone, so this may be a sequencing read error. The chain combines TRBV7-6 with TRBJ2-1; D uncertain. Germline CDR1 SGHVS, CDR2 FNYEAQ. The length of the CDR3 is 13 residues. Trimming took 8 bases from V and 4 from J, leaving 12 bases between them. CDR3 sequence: CASGPDPYNEQFF. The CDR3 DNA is TGTGCCAGCGGCCCGGACCCGTACAATGAGCAGTTCTTC.

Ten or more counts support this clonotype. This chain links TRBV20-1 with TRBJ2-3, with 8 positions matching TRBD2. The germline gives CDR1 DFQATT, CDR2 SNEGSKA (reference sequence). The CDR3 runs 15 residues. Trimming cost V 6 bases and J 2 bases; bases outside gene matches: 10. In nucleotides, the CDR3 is TGCAGTGCCGAGGCCGGGACTAGTCTCACAGATACGCAGTATTTT. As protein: CSAEAGTSLTDTQYF.

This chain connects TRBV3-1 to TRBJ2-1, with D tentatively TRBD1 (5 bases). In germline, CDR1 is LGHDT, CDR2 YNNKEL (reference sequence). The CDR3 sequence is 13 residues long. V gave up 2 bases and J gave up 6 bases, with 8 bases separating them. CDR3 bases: TGTGCCAGCAGCCAACTCCAGGGCAATGAGCAGTTCTTC. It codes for CASSQLQGNEQFF.

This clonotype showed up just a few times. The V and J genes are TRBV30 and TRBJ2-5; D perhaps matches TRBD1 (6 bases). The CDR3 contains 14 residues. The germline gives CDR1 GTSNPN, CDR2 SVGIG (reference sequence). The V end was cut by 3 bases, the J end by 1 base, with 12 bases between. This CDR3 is CAWRGSRGQETQYF. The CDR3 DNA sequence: TGTGCCTGGAGGGGGAGCAGGGGCCAAGAGACCCAGTACTTC.

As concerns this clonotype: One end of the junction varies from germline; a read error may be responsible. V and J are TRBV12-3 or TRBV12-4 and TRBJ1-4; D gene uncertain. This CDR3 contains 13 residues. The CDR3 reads CASRGTTNEKRFF. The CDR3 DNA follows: TGTGCCAGCAGGGGCACAACTAATGAGAAACGGTTTTTT.

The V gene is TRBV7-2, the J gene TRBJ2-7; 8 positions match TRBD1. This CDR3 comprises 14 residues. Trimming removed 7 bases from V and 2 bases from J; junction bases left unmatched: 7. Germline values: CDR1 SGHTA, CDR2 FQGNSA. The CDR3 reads CASTRTGSPYEQYF. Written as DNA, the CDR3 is TGTGCCAGCACCCGGACAGGGTCTCCCTACGAGCAGTACTTC.

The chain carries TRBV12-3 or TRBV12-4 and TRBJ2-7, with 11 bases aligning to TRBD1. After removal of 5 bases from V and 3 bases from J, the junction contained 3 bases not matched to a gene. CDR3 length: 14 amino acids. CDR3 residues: CASSQDRGLYEQYF. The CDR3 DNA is TGTGCCAGCAGTCAGGACAGGGGGCTCTACGAGCAGTACTTC.

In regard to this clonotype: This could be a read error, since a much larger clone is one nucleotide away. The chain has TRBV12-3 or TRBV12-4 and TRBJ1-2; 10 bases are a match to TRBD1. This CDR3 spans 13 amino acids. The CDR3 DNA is TGTACCAGCAGTTTAGGGACAGGGGTTGGCTACACCTTC. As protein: CTSSLGTGVGYTF.

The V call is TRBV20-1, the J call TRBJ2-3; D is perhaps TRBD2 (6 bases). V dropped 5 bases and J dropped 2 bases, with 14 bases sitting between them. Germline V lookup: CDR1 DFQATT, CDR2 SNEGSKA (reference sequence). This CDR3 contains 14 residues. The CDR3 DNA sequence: TGCAGTGCTGGGGACTCCTGGACCACAGATACGCAGTATTTT. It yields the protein CSAGDSWTTDTQYF.

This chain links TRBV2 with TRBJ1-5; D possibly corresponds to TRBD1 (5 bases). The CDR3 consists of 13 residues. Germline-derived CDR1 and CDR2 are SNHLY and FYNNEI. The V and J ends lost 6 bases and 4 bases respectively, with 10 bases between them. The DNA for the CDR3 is TGTGCCAGCAGGCTACAGGTTAATCAGCCCCAGCATTTT. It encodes CASRLQVNQPQHF. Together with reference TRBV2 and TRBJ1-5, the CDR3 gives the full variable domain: EPEVTQTPSHQVTQMGQEVILRCVPISNHLYFYWYRQILGQKVEFLVSFYNNEISEKSEIFDDQFSVERPDGSNFTLKIRSTKLEDSAMYFCASRLQVNQPQHFGDGTRLSIL.

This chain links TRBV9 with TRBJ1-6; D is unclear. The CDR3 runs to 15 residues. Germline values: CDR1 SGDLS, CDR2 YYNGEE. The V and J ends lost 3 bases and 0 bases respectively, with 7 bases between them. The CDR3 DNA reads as TGTGCCAGCAGCGGAGAAATCTCCTATAATTCACCCCTCCACTTT. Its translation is CASSGEISYNSPLHF. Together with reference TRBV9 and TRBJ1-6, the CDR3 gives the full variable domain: DSGVTQTPKHLITATGQRVTLRCSPRSGDLSVYWYQQSLDQGLQFLIQYYNGEERAKGNILERFSAQQFPDLHSELNLSSLELGDSALYFCASSGEISYNSPLHFGNGTRLTVT.

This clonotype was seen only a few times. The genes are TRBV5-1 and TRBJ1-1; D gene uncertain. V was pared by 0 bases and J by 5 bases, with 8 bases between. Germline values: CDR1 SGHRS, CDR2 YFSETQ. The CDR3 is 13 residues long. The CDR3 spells CASSLAGVTEAFF. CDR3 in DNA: TGCGCCAGCAGCTTGGCCGGGGTAACTGAAGCTTTCTTT.

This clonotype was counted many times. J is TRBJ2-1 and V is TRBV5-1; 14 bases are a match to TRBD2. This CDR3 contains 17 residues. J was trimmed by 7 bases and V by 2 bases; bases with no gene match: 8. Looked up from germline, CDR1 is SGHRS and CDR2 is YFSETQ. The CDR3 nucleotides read TGCGCCAGCAGCTTTCGACTAGCGGGGGGGCCAGGGAATGAGCAGTTCTTC. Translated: CASSFRLAGGPGNEQFF.

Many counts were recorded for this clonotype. The CDR3 nucleotides read TGTGCCAGCAGTCCCCGAGGGGATGAGCAGTTCTTC. Encoded protein: CASSPRGDEQFF. The J gene is TRBJ2-1, the V gene TRBV6-5; perhaps D is TRBD1 or TRBD2 (5 bases each). The germline V gene encodes CDR1 MNHEY and CDR2 SVGAGI. Trimming removed 5 bases from V and 8 bases from J, with 10 bases in between. The CDR3 covers 12 residues.

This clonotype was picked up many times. The CDR3 here is CASSLVASGHNEQFF. The CDR3 DNA follows: TGCGCCAGCAGCTTGGTGGCTAGCGGGCACAATGAGCAGTTCTTC. The chain uses TRBV5-1 and TRBJ2-1; 8 bases line up with TRBD2. Trimming took 0 bases from V and 5 from J; bases not matched to a gene: 4. Germline V gives CDR1 SGHRS, CDR2 YFSETQ. The CDR3 spans 15 residues. The full variable domain, with the rest looked up from reference TRBV5-1 and TRBJ2-1, is KAGVTQTPRYLIKTRGQQVTLSCSPISGHRSVSWYQQTPGQGLQFLFEYFSETQRNKGNFPGRFSGRQFSNSRSEMNVSTLELGDSALYLCASSLVASGHNEQFFGPGTRLTVL.

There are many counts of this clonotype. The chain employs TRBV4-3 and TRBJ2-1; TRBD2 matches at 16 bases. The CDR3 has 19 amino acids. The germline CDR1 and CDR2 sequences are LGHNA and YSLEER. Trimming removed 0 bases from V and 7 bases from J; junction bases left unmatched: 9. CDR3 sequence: CASSQDPRGLAGGQNEQFF. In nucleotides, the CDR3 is TGCGCCAGCAGCCAAGATCCGAGGGGACTAGCGGGGGGGCAGAATGAGCAGTTCTTC.

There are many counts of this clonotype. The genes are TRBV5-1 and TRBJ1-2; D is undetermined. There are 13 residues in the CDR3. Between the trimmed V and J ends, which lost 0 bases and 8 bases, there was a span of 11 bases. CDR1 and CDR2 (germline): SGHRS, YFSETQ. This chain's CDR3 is CASSLGENGGYTF. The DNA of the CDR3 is TGCGCCAGCAGCTTGGGAGAGAACGGCGGCTACACCTTC.

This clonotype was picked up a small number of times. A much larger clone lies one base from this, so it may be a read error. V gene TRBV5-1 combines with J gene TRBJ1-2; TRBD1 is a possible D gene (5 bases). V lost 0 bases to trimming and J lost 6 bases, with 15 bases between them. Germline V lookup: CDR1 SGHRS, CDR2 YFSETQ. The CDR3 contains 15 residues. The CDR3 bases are TGCGCCAGCAGCTTGGTGGGACTGGGTCAACATGGCTACACCTTC. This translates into CASSLVGLGQHGYTF.

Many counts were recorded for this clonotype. The CDR3 DNA is TGTGCCAGCAGCCAAGTCGTTGGCGTGGGAGATGGCTACACCTTC. Its protein is CASSQVVGVGDGYTF. The rearrangement links TRBV3-1 to TRBJ1-2; no firm D call. V was clipped by 1 base and J by 6 bases, with 15 bases between them. Germline loops: CDR1 LGHDT, CDR2 YNNKEL (reference sequence). The CDR3 has 15 amino acids.